This T cell receptor beta chain was sequenced for a study of T cells in Graves' hyperthyroidism and ophthalmopathy. TCR beta CDR3 sequences were amplified from RNA transcripts. The study used the HTBI primer set for a first-round RT-PCR of the TCR CDR3. TCRdb analysed the multiplex PCR reads with MiXCR anew, one entry per CDR3 protein. Of around 190,000 distinct CDR3 sequences in the sample, around 17% were seen once. Diagnoses were made from clinical symptoms, serum measures (thyroxine and TRAb), thyroid ultrasound and orbital computed tomography. V lost 8 bases and J lost 0, with 12 bases in between. The germline gives CDR1 MNHEY, CDR2 SVGEGT. There are 14 residues in the CDR3. The sample holds a few counts of this clonotype.

The V and J genes are TRBV6-2 or TRBV6-3 and TRBJ2-3; TRBD2 is a possible D gene (6 bases). Sequenced material: blood. The receptor was isolated from a woman aged 45-65 years with Graves' hyperthyroidism. CDR3 region: CASSTGDSTDTQYF. As DNA, the CDR3 is TGTGCCAGCTCAACGGGAGATAGCACAGATACGCAGTATTTT.